A selection of T cell receptor beta chains follows, all from one sample in a study of blood T cell repertoires in COVID-19. Assay used: immunoSEQ multiplex PCR; TCRdb lists only in-frame clones, some missing. The data contain about 350,000 clones, 87% of them seen just once; the ten biggest clones take up around 10%. Material for sequencing was peripheral blood. Receptors originate from a man aged 30 to 45 with COVID-19, enrolled during active disease. Each CDR3 is given with its conserved first and last residue. Each record gives: J gene, D gene, clone size, V gene, CDR3 length, CDR3 protein, CDR3 DNA. The D gene is left open where the match is weak. Clone size is not always given. Where it is, it says once, few, many or a class for expanded clones.

TRBJ2-1,-,-,TRBV5-1,16,CASSPIGGMSYNEQFF,TGCGCCAGCAGCCCCATCGGCGGGATGTCCTACAATGAGCAGTTCTTC
TRBJ1-5,-,-,TRBV2,15,CASSPGTLSNQPQHF,TGTGCCAGCAGTCCCGGGACACTATCAAATCAGCCCCAGCATTTT
TRBJ1-1,-,-,TRBV5-1,14,CASSSRGVGTEAFF,TGCGCCAGCAGCTCCCGGGGGGTAGGGACTGAAGCTTTCTTT
TRBJ2-3,-,-,TRBV12-1,15,CASSFVQGVRDTQYF,TGTGCCAGCAGCTTTGTACAGGGAGTACGAGATACGCAGTATTTT
TRBJ2-2,-,-,TRBV24-1,16,CATSEVLAPLTGELFF,TGTGCCACCAGTGAAGTGCTAGCGCCTCTCACCGGGGAGCTGTTTTTT
TRBJ1-5,TRBD1,-,TRBV30,13,CAWSQDRGQPQHF,TGTGCCTGGAGCCAAGACAGGGGACAGCCCCAGCATTTT
TRBJ2-4,TRBD1,-,TRBV3-1/TRBV3-2,13,CASSFSTGVIQYF,TGTGCCAGCAGCTTTAGTACAGGGGTCATTCAGTACTTC
TRBJ2-7,TRBD2,-,TRBV27,14,CASSSGLVFHEQYF,TGTGCCAGCAGTTCGGGACTAGTCTTCCACGAGCAGTACTTC
TRBJ2-6,-,-,TRBV5-1,16,CASSKEGGGGANVLTF,TGCGCCAGCTCTAAGGAGGGCGGCGGAGGGGCCAACGTCCTGACTTTC
TRBJ1-1,-,few,TRBV6-2/TRBV6-3,15,CASSRDYSMNTEAFF,TGTGCCAGCAGTCGGGACTACAGCATGAACACTGAAGCTTTCTTT
TRBJ2-7,TRBD1,-,TRBV6-5,12,CASSSPGGEQYF,TGTGCCAGCAGTTCACCAGGGGGCGAGCAGTACTTC
TRBJ2-1,-,-,TRBV19,16,CASSTTGMITYNEQFF,TGTGCCAGTAGTACCACAGGCATGATTACCTACAATGAGCAGTTCTTC
TRBJ2-5,TRBD2,-,TRBV10-3,16,CAISFELAGVLETQYF,TGTGCCATCAGTTTCGAACTAGCGGGAGTGCTGGAGACCCAGTACTTC
TRBJ2-3,TRBD2,-,TRBV5-1,15,CASTGLTSGSGTQYF,TGCGCCAGCACCGGCCTGACTAGCGGGTCTGGTACGCAGTATTTT
TRBJ2-7,-,once,TRBV7-9,13,CASAAPSSYEQYF,TGTGCCAGCGCTGCGCCGAGCTCCTACGAGCAGTACTTC
TRBJ2-3,-,-,TRBV18,13,CASSPSSTDTQYF,TGTGCCAGCTCACCTTCTAGCACAGATACGCAGTATTTT
TRBJ1-4,TRBD1,few,TRBV9,16,CASSALDRGANEKLFF,TGTGCCAGCAGCGCCCTAGACAGGGGGGCTAATGAAAAACTGTTTTTT
TRBJ2-1,TRBD2,-,TRBV7-2,16,CASSLGVAGDHNEQFF,TGTGCCAGCAGCTTAGGGGTAGCGGGAGATCACAATGAGCAGTTCTTC
TRBJ2-7,-,-,TRBV7-2,12,CASSLRRDEQYF,TGTGCCAGCAGCTTGCGCAGGGACGAGCAGTACTTC
TRBJ2-3,-,once,TRBV4-3,16,CASSQDLGRNTDTQYF,TGCGCCAGCAGCCAAGATTTGGGCAGAAACACAGATACGCAGTATTTT
TRBJ2-2,TRBD2,-,TRBV7-3,17,CASSSRGTSGNTGELFF,TGTGCCAGCAGCTCAAGAGGGACTAGCGGGAACACCGGGGAGCTGTTTTTT
TRBJ2-1,TRBD2,-,TRBV6-1,13,CASSEGTSGEQFF,TGTGCCAGCAGTGAAGGGACTAGCGGCGAGCAGTTCTTC
TRBJ2-7,TRBD1,-,TRBV24-1,14,CATSEAGGRYEQYF,TGTGCCACCAGTGAGGCAGGGGGCAGGTACGAGCAGTACTTC
TRBJ1-1,-,-,TRBV7-2,13,CASSLARGDEAFF,TGTGCCAGCAGCTTAGCGCGGGGGGATGAAGCTTTCTTT
TRBJ2-7,TRBD2,-,TRBV29-1,13,CSVVAGDSYEQYF,TGCAGCGTAGTAGCGGGAGATTCCTACGAGCAGTACTTC
TRBJ1-2,TRBD1,-,TRBV6-6,15,CASTNNAGQGLGYTF,TGTGCCAGCACCAATAACGCGGGACAGGGGCTAGGCTACACCTTC
TRBJ1-5,-,-,TRBV19,17,CASTTGPHGSSNQPQHF,TGTGCCAGTACCACCGGGCCCCATGGGAGTAGCAATCAGCCCCAGCATTTT
TRBJ1-1,-,once,TRBV13,13,CASSLRQNTEAFF,TGTGCCAGCAGCTTACGACAGAACACTGAAGCTTTCTTT
TRBJ1-2,TRBD1,-,TRBV5-1,16,CASSPWTGISNYGYTF,TGCGCCAGCAGCCCATGGACAGGGATCAGTAACTATGGCTACACCTTC
TRBJ1-5,-,-,TRBV10-3,16,CAISEEGQGSNQPQHF,TGTGCCATCAGTGAGGAAGGGCAGGGAAGCAATCAGCCCCAGCATTTT
TRBJ2-3,-,-,TRBV7-2,15,CASSLGPGASDTQYF,TGTGCCAGCAGCTTAGGCCCCGGAGCGTCGGATACGCAGTATTTT
TRBJ1-2,TRBD1,-,TRBV12-5,15,CASGLAYRGNYGYTF,TGTGCTAGTGGCTTAGCCTACAGGGGAAACTATGGCTACACCTTC